This T cell receptor (beta chain) was sequenced for a study of T-cell memory formation after mild COVID-19. About the study: Largely, the TCR clusters proved donor specific. The study's findings and limits: Researchers found some responding clones in pre-infection memory, a sign that cross-reactive memory joined.

TCR alpha and TCR beta cDNA libraries carrying sample barcodes and UMIs came from 5'RACE with constant-segment primers. One entry per CDR3 protein results from TCRdb running MiXCR on the 5' RACE reads. Seen here are 75,000 to 95,000 distinct CDR3 sequences, roughly 16% observed once, and the top ten hold 39%. The germline V gene encodes CDR1 KGHSH and CDR2 LQKENI. V gave up 8 bases and J gave up 3 bases; unmatched junction bases: 8. The CDR3 is made up of 14 amino acids. As to this clonotype: Its antigen is still unknown.

The chain employs TRBV18 and TRBJ2-7, with 9 bases fitting TRBD1. The sequenced material came from PBMCs or a T cell subset sorted from them (not recorded which). The sequence was obtained from a man between 18 and 29 years old who had mild COVID-19 (a few samples of this study predate the infection). Cell type and time point are not known. The DNA for the CDR3 is TGTGCCAGCCTGCCGGGACAGGGAGGCTACGAGCAGTACTTC. It is translated as CASLPGQGGYEQYF.